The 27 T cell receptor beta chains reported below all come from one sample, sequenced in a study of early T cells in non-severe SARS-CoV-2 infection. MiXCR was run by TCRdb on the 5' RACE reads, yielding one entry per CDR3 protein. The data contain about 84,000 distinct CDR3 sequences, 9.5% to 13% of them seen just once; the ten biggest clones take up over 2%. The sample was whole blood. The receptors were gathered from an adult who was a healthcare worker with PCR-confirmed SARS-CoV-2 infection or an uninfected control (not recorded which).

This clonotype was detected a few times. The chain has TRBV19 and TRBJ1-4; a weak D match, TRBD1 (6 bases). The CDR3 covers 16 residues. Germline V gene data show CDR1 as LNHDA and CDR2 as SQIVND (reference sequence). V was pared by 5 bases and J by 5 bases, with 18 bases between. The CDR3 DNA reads TGTGCCAGTAGTTCGCAGGTCAGGGGTCGGAATGAAAAACTGTTTTTT. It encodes CASSSQVRGRNEKLFF. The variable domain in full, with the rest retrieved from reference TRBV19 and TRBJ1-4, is DGGITQSPKYLFRKEGQNVTLSCEQNLNHDAMYWYRQDPGQGLRLIYYSQIVNDFQKGDIAEGYSVSREKKESFPLTVTSAQKNPTAFYLCASSSQVRGRNEKLFFGSGTQLSVL.

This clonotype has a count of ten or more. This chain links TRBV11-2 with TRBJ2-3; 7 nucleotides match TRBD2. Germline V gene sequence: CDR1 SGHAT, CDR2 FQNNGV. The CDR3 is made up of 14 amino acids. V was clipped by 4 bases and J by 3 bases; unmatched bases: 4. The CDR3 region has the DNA TGTGCCAGCAGCTCAGCGGGAATTACAGATACGCAGTATTTT. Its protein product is CASSSAGITDTQYF.

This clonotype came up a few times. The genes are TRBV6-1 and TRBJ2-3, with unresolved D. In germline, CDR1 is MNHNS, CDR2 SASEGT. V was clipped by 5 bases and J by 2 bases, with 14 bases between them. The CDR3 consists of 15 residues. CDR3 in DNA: TGTGCCAGCAGTCCTTTATGGGCCCCCACAGATACGCAGTATTTT. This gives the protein CASSPLWAPTDTQYF.

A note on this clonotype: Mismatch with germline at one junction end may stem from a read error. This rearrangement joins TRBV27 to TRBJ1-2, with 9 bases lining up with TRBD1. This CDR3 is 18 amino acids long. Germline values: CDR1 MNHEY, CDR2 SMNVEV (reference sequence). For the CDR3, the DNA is TGTGCCAGCAGTCCAGGGACAGGGCAGCCGCTAAGGTACTATGTCTACACCTTC. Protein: CASSPGTGQPLRYYVYTF.

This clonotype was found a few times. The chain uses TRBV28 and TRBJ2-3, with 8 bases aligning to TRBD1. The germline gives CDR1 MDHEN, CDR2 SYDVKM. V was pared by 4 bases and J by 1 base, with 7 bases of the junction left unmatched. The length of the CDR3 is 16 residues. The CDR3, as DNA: TGTGCCAGCAGTTCAATGGGGACAGGCCGCACAGATACGCAGTATTTT. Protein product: CASSSMGTGRTDTQYF.

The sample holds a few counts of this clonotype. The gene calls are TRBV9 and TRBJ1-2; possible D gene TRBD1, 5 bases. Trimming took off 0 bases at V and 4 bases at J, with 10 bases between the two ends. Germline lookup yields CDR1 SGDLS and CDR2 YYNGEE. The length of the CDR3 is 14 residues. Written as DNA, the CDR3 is TGTGCCAGCAGCGTAGCCGGGACGGCCTATGGCTACACCTTC. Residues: CASSVAGTAYGYTF.

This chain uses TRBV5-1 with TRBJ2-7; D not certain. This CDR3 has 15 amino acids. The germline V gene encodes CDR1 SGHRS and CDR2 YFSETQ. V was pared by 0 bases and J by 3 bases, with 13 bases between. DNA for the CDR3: TGCGCCAGCAGCTTGGTGCAGGCACCTCTCTACGAGCAGTACTTC. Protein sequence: CASSLVQAPLYEQYF.

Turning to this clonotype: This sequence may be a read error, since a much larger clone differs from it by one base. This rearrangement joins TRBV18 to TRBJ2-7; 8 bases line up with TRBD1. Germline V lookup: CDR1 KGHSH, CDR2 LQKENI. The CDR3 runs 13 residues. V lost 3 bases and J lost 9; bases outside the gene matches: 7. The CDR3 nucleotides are TGTGCCAGCTCACCGACAGGGGTTGGCGTGCAGTACTTC. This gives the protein CASSPTGVGVQYF.

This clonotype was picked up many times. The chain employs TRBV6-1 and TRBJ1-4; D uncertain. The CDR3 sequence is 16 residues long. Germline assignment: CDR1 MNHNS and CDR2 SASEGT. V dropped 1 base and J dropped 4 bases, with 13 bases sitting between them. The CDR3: CASSEGLYTDNEKLFF. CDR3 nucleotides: TGTGCCAGCAGTGAAGGGTTGTACACGGATAATGAAAAACTGTTTTTT.

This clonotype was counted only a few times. DNA of the CDR3: TGCAGTGCCGGGGGTGAGGCGGTCGAGCAGTTCTTC. This encodes CSAGGEAVEQFF. The chain has TRBV20-1 and TRBJ2-1, with a weak D call TRBD2 (6 bases). Looked up from germline, CDR1 is DFQATT and CDR2 is SNEGSKA (reference sequence). This CDR3 contains 12 residues. V shed 6 bases and J shed 10 bases, with 16 bases lying between them.

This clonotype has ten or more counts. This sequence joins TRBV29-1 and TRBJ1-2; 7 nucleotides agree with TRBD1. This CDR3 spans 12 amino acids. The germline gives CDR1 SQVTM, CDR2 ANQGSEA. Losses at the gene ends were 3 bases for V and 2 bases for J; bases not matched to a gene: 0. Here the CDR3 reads CSVEGQNYGYTF. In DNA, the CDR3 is TGCAGCGTTGAGGGACAGAACTATGGCTACACCTTC.

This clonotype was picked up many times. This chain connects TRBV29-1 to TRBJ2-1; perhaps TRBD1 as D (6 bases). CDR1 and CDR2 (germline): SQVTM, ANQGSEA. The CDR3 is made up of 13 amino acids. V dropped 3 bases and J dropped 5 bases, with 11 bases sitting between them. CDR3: CSVEKDRDNEQFF. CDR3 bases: TGCAGCGTTGAGAAGGACAGAGACAATGAGCAGTTCTTC.

The DNA for the CDR3 is TGCGCCAGCAGCGTCAGTGGATCTGGAAACACCATATATTTT. Encoded protein: CASSVSGSGNTIYF. V and J are TRBV5-1 and TRBJ1-3; D remains ambiguous. The CDR3 spans 14 residues. The V gene's germline CDR1 is SGHRS and CDR2 YFSETQ. V lost 4 bases and J lost 1, with 9 bases in between.

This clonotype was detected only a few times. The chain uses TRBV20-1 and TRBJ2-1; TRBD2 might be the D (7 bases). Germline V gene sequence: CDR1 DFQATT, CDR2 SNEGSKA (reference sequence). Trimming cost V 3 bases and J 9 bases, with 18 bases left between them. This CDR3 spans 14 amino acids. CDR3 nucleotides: TGCAGTGCTAGGGGGGCTAGCGGTGTTGGTGAGCAGTTCTTC. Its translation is CSARGASGVGEQFF.

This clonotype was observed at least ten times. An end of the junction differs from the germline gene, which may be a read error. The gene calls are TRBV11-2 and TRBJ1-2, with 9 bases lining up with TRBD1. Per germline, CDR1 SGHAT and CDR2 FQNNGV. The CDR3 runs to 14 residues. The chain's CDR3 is CANSLPRTGTGNTF. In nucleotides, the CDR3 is TGTGCCAACAGCCTACCCCGGACCGGGACAGGGAACACCTTC.

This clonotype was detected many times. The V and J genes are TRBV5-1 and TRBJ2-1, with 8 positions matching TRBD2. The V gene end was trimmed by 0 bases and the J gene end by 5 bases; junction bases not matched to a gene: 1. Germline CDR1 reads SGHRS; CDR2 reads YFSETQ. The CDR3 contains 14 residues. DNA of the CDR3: TGCGCCAGCAGCTTGGTAGCGGGGAACAATGAGCAGTTCTTC. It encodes CASSLVAGNNEQFF.

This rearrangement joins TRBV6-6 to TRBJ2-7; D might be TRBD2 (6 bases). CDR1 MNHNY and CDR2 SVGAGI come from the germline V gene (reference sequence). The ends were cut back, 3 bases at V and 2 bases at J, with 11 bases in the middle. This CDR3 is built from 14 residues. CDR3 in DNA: TGTGCCAGCAGTTATTGGGACTCAACCTACGAGCAGTACTTC. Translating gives CASSYWDSTYEQYF.

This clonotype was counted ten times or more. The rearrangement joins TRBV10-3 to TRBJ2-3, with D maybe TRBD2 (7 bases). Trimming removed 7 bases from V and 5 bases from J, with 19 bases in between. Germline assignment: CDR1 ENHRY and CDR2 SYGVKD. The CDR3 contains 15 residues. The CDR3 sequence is CAIKAGAGVGDTQYF. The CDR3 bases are TGTGCCATCAAGGCGGGGGCAGGGGTCGGAGATACGCAGTATTTT.

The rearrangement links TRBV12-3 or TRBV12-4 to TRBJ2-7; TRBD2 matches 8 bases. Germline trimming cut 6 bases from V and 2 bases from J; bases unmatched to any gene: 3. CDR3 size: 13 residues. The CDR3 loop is CASRPGLAYEQYF. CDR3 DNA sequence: TGTGCCAGCAGGCCGGGACTAGCCTACGAGCAGTACTTC.

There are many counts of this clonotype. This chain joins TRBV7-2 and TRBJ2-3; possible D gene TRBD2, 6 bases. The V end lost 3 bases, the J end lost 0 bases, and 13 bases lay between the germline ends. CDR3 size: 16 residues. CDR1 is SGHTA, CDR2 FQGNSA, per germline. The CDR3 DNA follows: TGTGCCAGCAGCTTCCGGGAGCCCCGGAGCACAGATACGCAGTATTTT. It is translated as CASSFREPRSTDTQYF. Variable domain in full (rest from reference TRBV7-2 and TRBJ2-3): GAGVSQSPSNKVTEKGKDVELRCDPISGHTALYWYRQSLGQGLEFLIYFQGNSAPDKSGLPSDRFSAERTGGSVSTLTIQRTQQEDSAVYLCASSFREPRSTDTQYFGPGTRLTVL.

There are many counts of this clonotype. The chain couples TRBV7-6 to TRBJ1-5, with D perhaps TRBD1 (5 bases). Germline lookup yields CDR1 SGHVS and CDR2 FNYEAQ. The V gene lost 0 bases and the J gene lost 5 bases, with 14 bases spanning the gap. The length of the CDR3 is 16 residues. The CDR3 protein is CASSLAPGGGDQPQHF. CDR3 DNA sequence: TGTGCCAGCAGCTTAGCTCCTGGGGGAGGGGATCAGCCCCAGCATTTT.

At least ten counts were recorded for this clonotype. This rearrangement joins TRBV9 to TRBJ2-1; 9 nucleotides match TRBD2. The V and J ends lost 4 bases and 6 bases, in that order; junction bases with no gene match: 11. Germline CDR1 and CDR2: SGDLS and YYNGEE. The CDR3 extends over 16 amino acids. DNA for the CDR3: TGTGCCAGCAGCCCTCATAGCGGGAGCTTCTCCAATGAGCAGTTCTTC. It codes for CASSPHSGSFSNEQFF.

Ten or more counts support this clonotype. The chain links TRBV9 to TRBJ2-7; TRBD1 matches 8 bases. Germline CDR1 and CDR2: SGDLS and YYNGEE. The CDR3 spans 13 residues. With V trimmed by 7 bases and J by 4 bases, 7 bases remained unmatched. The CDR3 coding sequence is TGTGCCAGCGGCCCGGACAGGGTATACGAGCAGTACTTC. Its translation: CASGPDRVYEQYF.

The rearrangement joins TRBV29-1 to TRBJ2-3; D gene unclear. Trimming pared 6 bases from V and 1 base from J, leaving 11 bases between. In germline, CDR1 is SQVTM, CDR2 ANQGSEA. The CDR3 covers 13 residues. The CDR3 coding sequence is TGCAGCGTAGTAAGGGATGGCACAGATACGCAGTATTTT. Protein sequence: CSVVRDGTDTQYF.

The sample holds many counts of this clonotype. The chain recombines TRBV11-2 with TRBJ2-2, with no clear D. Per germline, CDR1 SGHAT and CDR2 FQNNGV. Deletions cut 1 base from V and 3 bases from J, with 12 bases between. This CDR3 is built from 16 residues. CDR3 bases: TGTGCCAGCAGCTTAGCCGTCGAATTTCACACCGGGGAGCTGTTTTTT. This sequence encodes CASSLAVEFHTGELFF. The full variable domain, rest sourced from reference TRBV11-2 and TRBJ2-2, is EAGVAQSPRYKIIEKRQSVAFWCNPISGHATLYWYQQILGQGPKLLIQFQNNGVVDDSQLPKDRFSAERLKGVDSTLKIQPAKLEDSAVYLCASSLAVEFHTGELFFGEGSRLTVL.

CDR3 region: CASSAGGLAGGPFHNEQFF. In DNA form, the CDR3 reads TGTGCCAGCAGCGCGGGAGGACTAGCGGGAGGCCCCTTCCACAATGAGCAGTTCTTC. V usage is TRBV9 and J usage is TRBJ2-1; 14 bases are shared with TRBD2. The germline gives CDR1 SGDLS, CDR2 YYNGEE. The J segment lost 5 bases and the V segment lost 3 bases, leaving 13 bases of the junction unmatched. CDR3 size: 19 residues.

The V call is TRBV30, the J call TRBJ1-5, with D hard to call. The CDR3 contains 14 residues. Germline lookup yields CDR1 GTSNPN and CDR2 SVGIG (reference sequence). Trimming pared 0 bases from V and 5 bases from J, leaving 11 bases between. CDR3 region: CAWSVGGDYQPQHF. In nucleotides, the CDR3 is TGTGCCTGGAGTGTAGGAGGAGATTATCAGCCCCAGCATTTT.